Listed below are T cell receptor beta chains from one sample, sequenced in a study of blood T cell repertoires in COVID-19. Repertoires were generated with immunoSEQ multiplex PCR, while TCRdb's copy carries only in-frame clones and drops some. This table holds about 480,000 clones, about 91% found once. Sequencing was carried out using peripheral blood. These receptors were obtained from a young man with COVID-19, enrolled during active disease. The CDR3 runs from the conserved cysteine through the conserved F or W. Each record gives: V gene, D gene, J gene, clone size, CDR3 DNA, CDR3 protein. The D gene is left open where the match is weak. Only some rows state a clone size, as once, few, many or a class for expanded clones.

v_gene: TRBV7-9
d_gene: .
j_gene: TRBJ1-6
abundance: .
CDR3nt: TGTGCCAGCAGCTTATTACAGGGCGACTCACCCCTCCACTTT
CDR3aa: CASSLLQGDSPLHF

v_gene: TRBV18
d_gene: TRBD1
j_gene: TRBJ2-1
abundance: .
CDR3nt: TGTGCCAGCTCTCCCGGGACAGGATTAGTCCCTAGCTCCTACAATGAGCAGTTCTTC
CDR3aa: CASSPGTGLVPSSYNEQFF

v_gene: TRBV11-2
d_gene: .
j_gene: TRBJ2-3
abundance: .
CDR3nt: TGTGCCAGCAGCTTAGGGCCAGAGGTTGATACGCAGTATTTT
CDR3aa: CASSLGPEVDTQYF

v_gene: TRBV11-1
d_gene: .
j_gene: TRBJ2-2
abundance: .
CDR3nt: TGTGCCAGCAGCCGATTTGACAGCACCACCGGGGAGCTGTTTTTT
CDR3aa: CASSRFDSTTGELFF

v_gene: TRBV6-5
d_gene: .
j_gene: TRBJ2-1
abundance: .
CDR3nt: TGTGCCAGCAACAGATTCTCCTACAATGAGCAGTTCTTC
CDR3aa: CASNRFSYNEQFF

v_gene: TRBV5-4
d_gene: TRBD1
j_gene: TRBJ2-7
abundance: .
CDR3nt: TGTGCCAGCAGCTTACACGGGACAGGGAGCTACGAGCAGTACTTC
CDR3aa: CASSLHGTGSYEQYF

v_gene: TRBV18
d_gene: .
j_gene: TRBJ1-6
abundance: .
CDR3nt: TGTGCCAGCTCACAAGACGCAGGAGGGGTGAATTCACCCCTCCACTTT
CDR3aa: CASSQDAGGVNSPLHF

v_gene: TRBV13
d_gene: .
j_gene: TRBJ1-1
abundance: .
CDR3nt: TGTGCCAGCAGCTTAGTTAGGGACACACGCGCGACTGAAGCTTTCTTT
CDR3aa: CASSLVRDTRATEAFF

v_gene: TRBV6-5
d_gene: .
j_gene: TRBJ2-7
abundance: .
CDR3nt: TGTGCCAGCGGCCGGACAGCCTTCTACGAGCAGTACTTC
CDR3aa: CASGRTAFYEQYF

v_gene: TRBV24-1
d_gene: .
j_gene: TRBJ2-1
abundance: .
CDR3nt: TGTGCCACCAGTGATTATATAGACAATGAGCAGTTCTTC
CDR3aa: CATSDYIDNEQFF

v_gene: TRBV5-1
d_gene: .
j_gene: TRBJ2-2
abundance: .
CDR3nt: TGCGCCAGCAGCTTTTCCGGTCAAGAGTCCGGGGAGCTGTTTTTT
CDR3aa: CASSFSGQESGELFF

v_gene: TRBV5-1
d_gene: .
j_gene: TRBJ2-7
abundance: .
CDR3nt: TGCGCCAGCAGCTTGACCGCAGGGGACTCCTACGAGCAGTACTTC
CDR3aa: CASSLTAGDSYEQYF

v_gene: TRBV27
d_gene: .
j_gene: TRBJ2-7
abundance: .
CDR3nt: TGTGCCAGCAGTTTATGGGCGGGCGTCTACGAGCAGTACTTC
CDR3aa: CASSLWAGVYEQYF

v_gene: TRBV6-5
d_gene: .
j_gene: TRBJ2-1
abundance: .
CDR3nt: TGTGCCTGCTTTCGGAATGGGGGGAATGAGCAGTTCTTC
CDR3aa: CACFRNGGNEQFF

v_gene: TRBV9
d_gene: .
j_gene: TRBJ2-7
abundance: once
CDR3nt: TGTGCCAGCAGCTTAACAGGGATGAGCTCCTACGAGCAGTACTTC
CDR3aa: CASSLTGMSSYEQYF

v_gene: TRBV3-1/TRBV3-2
d_gene: TRBD2
j_gene: TRBJ2-5
abundance: .
CDR3nt: TGTGCCAGCAGCCAAGGCGGGAGGGCCTACTTC
CDR3aa: CASSQGGRAYF

v_gene: TRBV6-2/TRBV6-3
d_gene: TRBD2
j_gene: TRBJ2-5
abundance: .
CDR3nt: TGTGCCAGCAGCAACACAATAGCGGGGGGTCGGGAGACCCAGTACTTC
CDR3aa: CASSNTIAGGRETQYF

v_gene: TRBV6-2/TRBV6-3
d_gene: TRBD2
j_gene: TRBJ2-7
abundance: once
CDR3nt: TGTGCCAGCAGTTACTCACCCAGCGGGGTCTACGAGCAGTACTTC
CDR3aa: CASSYSPSGVYEQYF

v_gene: TRBV6-5
d_gene: .
j_gene: TRBJ2-3
abundance: .
CDR3nt: TGTGCCAGCAGTTACTCGACGCCTACGACGGGCGGGTTGTATTTT
CDR3aa: CASSYSTPTTGGLYF

v_gene: TRBV18
d_gene: .
j_gene: TRBJ2-7
abundance: .
CDR3nt: TGTGCCAGCTCACCACAGGTATCAGGGTACTACGAGCAGTACTTC
CDR3aa: CASSPQVSGYYEQYF

v_gene: TRBV4-1
d_gene: .
j_gene: TRBJ1-1
abundance: .
CDR3nt: TGCGCCAGCAGCCAAGCCACAGCCACTGAAGCTTTCTTT
CDR3aa: CASSQATATEAFF

v_gene: TRBV5-1
d_gene: TRBD1
j_gene: TRBJ2-3
abundance: once
CDR3nt: TGCGCCAGCAGCTTGTTCGGACAGGGCACAGATACGCAGTATTTT
CDR3aa: CASSLFGQGTDTQYF

v_gene: TRBV5-1
d_gene: TRBD1
j_gene: TRBJ1-2
abundance: .
CDR3nt: TGCGCCAGCAGCAGGACAGGGACGGAGGCGCGCTATGGCTACACCTTC
CDR3aa: CASSRTGTEARYGYTF

v_gene: TRBV29-1
d_gene: .
j_gene: TRBJ2-3
abundance: .
CDR3nt: TGCAGCGTTCTTACAGCAACAGGAGATACGCAGTATTTT
CDR3aa: CSVLTATGDTQYF

v_gene: TRBV19
d_gene: .
j_gene: TRBJ2-3
abundance: .
CDR3nt: TGTGCCAGTAGGAGTGGGTCGGCGGCAGATACGCAGTATTTT
CDR3aa: CASRSGSAADTQYF

v_gene: TRBV2
d_gene: TRBD1
j_gene: TRBJ1-1
abundance: .
CDR3nt: TGTGCCAGCGGTAGGAGAGGGGGCATCACCGCCATCTTT
CDR3aa: CASGRRGGITAIF

v_gene: TRBV4-2
d_gene: .
j_gene: TRBJ2-3
abundance: .
CDR3nt: TGTGCCAGCAGCCAAGATGCGAGGGGACATAGGGATACGCAGTATTTT
CDR3aa: CASSQDARGHRDTQYF